This T cell receptor beta chain originates from a study of blood T cell repertoires in COVID-19. Germline V CDR1 and CDR2: SGHVS, FQNEAQ. The CDR3 is made up of 13 amino acids. V gave up 1 base and J gave up 3 bases, with 6 bases separating them. Sequenced by immunoSEQ multiplex PCR; TCRdb stores in-frame clones only, minus some. The sample records over 400,000 clones, about nine tenths being singletons. J is TRBJ1-1 and V is TRBV7-8; D ambiguous. Sample: PBMCs or T cells enriched from blood (not recorded which). The sequence came from a woman in her sixties who had recovered from COVID-19. The CDR3 here is CASSLVRDTEAFF. CDR3 bases: TGTGCCAGCAGCTTAGTTCGGGACACTGAAGCTTTCTTT.